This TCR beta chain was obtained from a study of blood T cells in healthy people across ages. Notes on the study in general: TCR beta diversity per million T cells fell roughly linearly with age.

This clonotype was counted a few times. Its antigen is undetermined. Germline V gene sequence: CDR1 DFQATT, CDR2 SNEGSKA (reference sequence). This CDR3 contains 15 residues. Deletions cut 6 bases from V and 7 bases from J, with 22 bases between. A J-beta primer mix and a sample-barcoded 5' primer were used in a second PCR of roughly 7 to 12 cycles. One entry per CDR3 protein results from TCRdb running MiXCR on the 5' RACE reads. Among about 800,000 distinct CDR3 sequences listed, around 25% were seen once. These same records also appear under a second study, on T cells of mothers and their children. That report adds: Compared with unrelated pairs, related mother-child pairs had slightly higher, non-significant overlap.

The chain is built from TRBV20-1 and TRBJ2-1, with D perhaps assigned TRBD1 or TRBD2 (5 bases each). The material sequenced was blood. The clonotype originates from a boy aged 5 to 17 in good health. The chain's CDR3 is CSASDPWGLVNEQFF. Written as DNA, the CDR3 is TGCAGTGCCAGTGACCCGTGGGGGTTGGTGAATGAGCAGTTCTTC.